Shown below are 28 T cell receptor beta chains from a single sample sequenced in a study of PD-1 blockade in classical Hodgkin lymphoma. The table came from immunoSEQ multiplex PCR; TCRdb's copy has only in-frame clones and leaves some out. The sample consists of roughly 7,700 clones, more than 80% of them appearing once. Each of the patients experienced relapse following autologous stem cell transplantation, and their brentuximab vedotin exposure differed. Starting with thawed PBMCs, CD4+ T cells were purified by magnetic negative selection. The sample in question was CD4+ T cells from blood, obtained at baseline. These receptors all stem from a human donor with classical Hodgkin lymphoma.

This chain uses TRBV9 with TRBJ2-5; 8 nucleotides align to TRBD2. The CDR3 spans 15 residues. J gave up 0 bases and V 4 bases, and 5 bases lay outside the gene matches. CDR1 is SGDLS, CDR2 YYNGEE, per germline. This chain's CDR3 is CASSPRLANQETQYF. CDR3 nucleotides: TGTGCCAGCAGCCCCCGACTAGCGAACCAAGAGACCCAGTACTTC. Full variable domain (rest looked up from reference TRBV9 and TRBJ2-5): DSGVTQTPKHLITATGQRVTLRCSPRSGDLSVYWYQQSLDQGLQFLIQYYNGEERAKGNILERFSAQQFPDLHSELNLSSLELGDSALYFCASSPRLANQETQYFGPGTRLLVL.

The chain couples TRBV18 to TRBJ1-2; perhaps TRBD1 as D (5 bases). The germline V gene encodes CDR1 KGHSH and CDR2 LQKENI. Trimming shortened V by 9 bases and J by 3 bases, and 17 bases separated the two germline ends. The CDR3 spans 14 residues. In DNA form, the CDR3 reads TGTGCCAGTTCCGACAGCCAAATATACTATGGCTACACCTTC. It translates to CASSDSQIYYGYTF. The full variable domain, its missing parts supplied by reference TRBV18 and TRBJ1-2, is NAGVMQNPRHLVRRRGQEARLRCSPMKGHSHVYWYRQLPEEGLKFMVYLQKENIIDESGMPKERFSAEFPKEGPSILRIQQVVRGDSAAYFCASSDSQIYYGYTFGSGTRLTVV.

The rearrangement uses TRBV20-1 and TRBJ1-4; 7 bases line up with TRBD1. The V gene's germline CDR1 is DFQATT and CDR2 SNEGSKA (reference sequence). The CDR3 contains 11 residues. CDR3 coding DNA: TGCATGGGACAGACGAATGAAAAACTGTTTTTT. As protein: CMGQTNEKLFF.

The chain is built from TRBV7-8 and TRBJ2-1; TRBD2 is a possible D gene (5 bases). The ends were cut back, 5 bases at V and 3 bases at J, with 17 bases in the middle. The germline V gene encodes CDR1 SGHVS and CDR2 FQNEAQ. The CDR3 covers 16 residues. The CDR3 spells CASSPGRTGIYNEQFF. The CDR3 DNA follows: TGTGCCAGCAGCCCCGGCCGGACTGGGATCTACAATGAGCAGTTCTTC.

The V gene is TRBV19, the J gene TRBJ1-4; 7 positions match TRBD1. CDR3 length equals 16 residues. V shed 6 bases and J 0 bases; nucleotides not matched to a gene: 7. CDR1 is LNHDA, CDR2 SQIVND, per germline (reference sequence). CDR3 DNA: TGTGCCAGTAGAAAGGGGGCAGGTGCAACTAATGAAAAACTGTTTTTT. Translated, it gives CASRKGAGATNEKLFF.

The chain recombines TRBV7-3 with TRBJ2-7; D may be TRBD1 or TRBD2 (6 bases each). The CDR3 has 15 amino acids. The V end lost 2 bases, the J end lost 6 bases, and 17 bases lay between the germline ends. Germline V gene sequence: CDR1 SGHTA, CDR2 FQGTGA. This CDR3 is CASSLLRPGALEQYF. As DNA, the CDR3 is TGTGCCAGCAGCTTACTCCGTCCGGGGGCGCTCGAGCAGTACTTC.

The sample holds one count of this clone. J is TRBJ2-7 and V is TRBV7-7; D is perhaps TRBD1 (5 bases). The CDR3 is 14 residues long. The V gene lost 3 bases and the J gene lost 3 bases, with 12 bases spanning the gap. Germline CDR1 SSHAT, CDR2 FNYEAQ (reference sequence). In DNA, the CDR3 is TGTGCCAGCAGCTTGCAAAAAGACAGCTACGAGCAGTACTTC. Its protein product is CASSLQKDSYEQYF.

This chain connects TRBV5-6 to TRBJ2-7; 10 bases align to TRBD1. The CDR3 spans 15 residues. The V gene's germline CDR1 is SGHDT and CDR2 YYEEEE. V dropped 5 bases and J dropped 3; count of bases not matched to a gene: 8. This CDR3 is CASSRPGQGYYEQYF. As DNA, the CDR3 is TGTGCCAGCAGTCGGCCGGGACAGGGGTACTACGAGCAGTACTTC.

This clone was found a few times. This rearrangement joins TRBV5-1 to TRBJ1-6; TRBD1 might be the D (6 bases). V was clipped by 7 bases and J by 8 bases, with 16 bases between them. Germline CDR1 SGHRS, CDR2 YFSETQ. The CDR3 loop spans 14 amino acids. CDR3 region: CASRVNREDSPLHF. CDR3 bases: TGCGCCAGCCGCGTGAACAGGGAAGATTCACCCCTCCACTTT. The full variable domain, completed using reference TRBV5-1 and TRBJ1-6, is KAGVTQTPRYLIKTRGQQVTLSCSPISGHRSVSWYQQTPGQGLQFLFEYFSETQRNKGNFPGRFSGRQFSNSRSEMNVSTLELGDSALYLCASRVNREDSPLHFGNGTRLTVT.

The chain joins TRBV5-1 to TRBJ2-6, with unresolved D. This CDR3 contains 15 residues. With 4 bases removed from V and 0 bases from J, the gap between germline ends came to 8 bases. The V gene's germline CDR1 is SGHRS and CDR2 YFSETQ. CDR3 nucleotide sequence: TGCGCCAGCAGCGTGGCGACCTCTGGGGCCAACGTCCTGACTTTC. This encodes CASSVATSGANVLTF.

The chain joins TRBV6-5 to TRBJ2-7; 7 bases align to TRBD1. This CDR3 is built from 16 residues. Germline V gives CDR1 MNHEY, CDR2 SVGAGI. J was trimmed by 4 bases and V by 0 bases; bases with no gene match: 9. The CDR3 bases are TGTGCCAGCAGTTACTCTGGGACAGTCCTTTGGTACGAGCAGTACTTC. Its translation: CASSYSGTVLWYEQYF.

In its sample, this clone was seen a few times. The chain joins TRBV5-1 to TRBJ2-2; D is ambiguous. Per the germline V gene, CDR1 is SGHRS and CDR2 is YFSETQ. Trimming took 0 bases from V and 2 from J, leaving 5 bases between them. The CDR3 is 14 residues long. The CDR3 spells CASSLGGNTGELFF. DNA of the CDR3: TGCGCCAGCAGCTTGGGGGGTAACACCGGGGAGCTGTTTTTT.

The chain recombines TRBV9 with TRBJ1-4, with D hard to call. The germline gives CDR1 SGDLS, CDR2 YYNGEE. The CDR3 contains 15 residues. V was shortened by 0 bases and J by 4 bases, with 10 bases between the two germline ends. DNA for the CDR3: TGTGCCAGCAGCGTAGCCGGGCGCAGTAATGAAAAACTGTTTTTT. This codes for CASSVAGRSNEKLFF. The complete variable domain, with remaining parts taken from reference TRBV9 and TRBJ1-4, reads DSGVTQTPKHLITATGQRVTLRCSPRSGDLSVYWYQQSLDQGLQFLIQYYNGEERAKGNILERFSAQQFPDLHSELNLSSLELGDSALYFCASSVAGRSNEKLFFGSGTQLSVL.

The chain carries TRBV6-6 and TRBJ1-2; D gene unclear. V was clipped by 5 bases and J by 0 bases, with 10 bases between them. The CDR3 has 14 amino acids. Germline-derived CDR1 and CDR2 are MNHNY and SVGAGI (reference sequence). As DNA, the CDR3 is TGTGCCAGCAGTCAACAAGTATCTAACTATGGCTACACCTTC. Residues: CASSQQVSNYGYTF.

This clone was observed once. The chain couples TRBV7-9 to TRBJ1-6; D is undetermined. Germline CDR1 and CDR2: SEHNR and FQNEAQ (reference sequence). V lost 0 bases, J lost 6 bases, and 9 bases lay in between. The CDR3 spans 15 residues. The CDR3 DNA is TGTGCCAGCAGCTTAGCGGGGTCTCGTAATTCACCCCTCCACTTT. Translating gives CASSLAGSRNSPLHF.

The chain links TRBV9 to TRBJ2-5, with 9 bases lining up with TRBD2. CDR1 SGDLS and CDR2 YYNGEE come from the germline V gene. V gave up 0 bases and J gave up 5 bases; unmatched junction bases: 8. The CDR3 extends over 16 amino acids. This CDR3 reads CASSVGVRGGAETQYF. The CDR3 coding sequence is TGTGCCAGCAGCGTAGGAGTGCGGGGGGGCGCGGAGACCCAGTACTTC.

The chain joins TRBV5-1 to TRBJ1-1; no clear D. Germline V gives CDR1 SGHRS, CDR2 YFSETQ. V lost 6 bases and J 0 bases, leaving 9 bases between the germline ends. This CDR3 spans 13 amino acids. Here the CDR3 DNA reads TGCGCCAGCAATAGGGATTTGAACACTGAAGCTTTCTTT. Translation: CASNRDLNTEAFF.

The V call is TRBV29-1, the J call TRBJ1-5, with D possibly TRBD1 on 6 matching bases. V was clipped by 8 bases and J by 3 bases, with 11 bases between them. Germline V gene lookup returns CDR1 SQVTM and CDR2 ANQGSEA. This CDR3 spans 12 amino acids. CDR3 coding DNA: TGCAGCTGTGGGGACACCAATCAGCCCCAGCATTTT. Translation: CSCGDTNQPQHF.

This chain connects TRBV5-1 to TRBJ2-1; 9 positions agree with TRBD1. The germline gives CDR1 SGHRS, CDR2 YFSETQ. The CDR3 covers 17 residues. V trimming: 0 bases; J trimming: 1 base; junction bases outside the gene matches: 5. In DNA, the CDR3 is TGCGCCAGCAGCTTGGGCACAGGGGGCACTTCCTACAATGAGCAGTTCTTC. Its protein product is CASSLGTGGTSYNEQFF.

The rearrangement joins TRBV5-4 to TRBJ1-4; no firm D call. From germline, CDR1 is SGHNT and CDR2 YYREEE (reference sequence). There are 16 residues in the CDR3. V was trimmed by 0 bases and J by 0 bases, leaving 9 bases between them. The CDR3 nucleotides read TGTGCCAGCAGCTTGGGTACCCAGCCAACTAATGAAAAACTGTTTTTT. The encoded protein is CASSLGTQPTNEKLFF. Full variable domain (outside the CDR3, taken from reference TRBV5-4 and TRBJ1-4): ETGVTQSPTHLIKTRGQQVTLRCSSQSGHNTVSWYQQALGQGPQFIFQYYREEENGRGNFPPRFSGLQFPNYSSELNVNALELDDSALYLCASSLGTQPTNEKLFFGSGTQLSVL.

Written as DNA, the CDR3 is TGTGCCAGCAGCGTCATAGGACAGGCAGGGTCACCCCTCCACTTT. Amino acids: CASSVIGQAGSPLHF. The chain links TRBV9 to TRBJ1-6; TRBD1 agrees at 7 bases. Germline CDR1 and CDR2: SGDLS and YYNGEE. V shed 2 bases, J shed 10 bases, and the junction held 9 bases outside the gene matches. The CDR3 is 15 residues long.

This clone was found a few times. The V gene is TRBV2, the J gene TRBJ2-5; 7 nucleotides agree with TRBD1. V dropped 3 bases and J dropped 5; count of bases not matched to a gene: 6. CDR1 and CDR2 (germline): SNHLY, FYNNEI. The CDR3 runs 14 residues. The CDR3 spells CASSETGIEETQYF. CDR3 coding DNA: TGTGCCAGCAGTGAGACAGGGATCGAGGAGACCCAGTACTTC.

J is TRBJ1-5 and V is TRBV28; D may be TRBD1 (6 bases). V lost 7 bases to trimming and J lost 2 bases, with 15 bases between them. The germline V gene has CDR1 MDHEN and CDR2 SYDVKM. The CDR3 runs 15 residues. The CDR3 reads CASTSPRQGNQPQHF. The DNA of the CDR3 is TGTGCCAGCACTTCGCCTAGACAGGGCAATCAGCCCCAGCATTTT.

The chain employs TRBV7-9 and TRBJ2-7; 8 nucleotides match TRBD1. The junction had 8 bases not matched to a gene; V was cut back by 5 bases and J by 2 bases. Germline CDR1 is SEHNR and CDR2 is FQNEAQ (reference sequence). The CDR3 is made up of 15 amino acids. The CDR3 loop is CASSPDRGPPYEQYF. In DNA, the CDR3 is TGTGCCAGCAGCCCCGACAGGGGCCCTCCCTACGAGCAGTACTTC.

This chain links TRBV5-4 with TRBJ2-1; D gene ambiguous. V lost 0 bases, J lost 0 bases, and 10 bases lay in between. In germline, CDR1 is SGHNT, CDR2 YYREEE (reference sequence). CDR3 length: 16 residues. CDR3 sequence: CASSLAEHRSYNEQFF. The CDR3 coding sequence is TGTGCCAGCAGCTTGGCGGAACACCGCTCCTACAATGAGCAGTTCTTC.

The rearrangement links TRBV5-1 to TRBJ2-2, with 7 positions matching TRBD2. There are 13 residues in the CDR3. CDR1 SGHRS and CDR2 YFSETQ come from the germline V gene. Losses at the gene ends were 5 bases for V and 3 bases for J; bases not matched to a gene: 1. The chain's CDR3 is CASRLADTGELFF. CDR3 in DNA: TGCGCCAGCAGGCTAGCGGACACCGGGGAGCTGTTTTTT.

J is TRBJ2-3 and V is TRBV7-9, with 9 positions matching TRBD1. The CDR3 covers 15 residues. CDR1 and CDR2 from the germline V gene are SEHNR and FQNEAQ (reference sequence). With V trimmed by 4 bases and J by 2 bases, 4 bases remained unmatched. Here the CDR3 reads CASSSLQGATDTQYF. The CDR3 DNA follows: TGTGCCAGCAGCTCCCTACAGGGGGCCACAGATACGCAGTATTTT.

The chain is built from TRBV18 and TRBJ2-7; 10 bases fit TRBD2. The CDR3 consists of 16 residues. Unmatched junction bases numbered 6, after V lost 2 bases and J lost 2 bases. The germline gives CDR1 KGHSH, CDR2 LQKENI. In nucleotides, the CDR3 is TGTGCCAGCTCACCAACTCTAGCGGGAGCCACCTACGAGCAGTACTTC. This sequence encodes CASSPTLAGATYEQYF.